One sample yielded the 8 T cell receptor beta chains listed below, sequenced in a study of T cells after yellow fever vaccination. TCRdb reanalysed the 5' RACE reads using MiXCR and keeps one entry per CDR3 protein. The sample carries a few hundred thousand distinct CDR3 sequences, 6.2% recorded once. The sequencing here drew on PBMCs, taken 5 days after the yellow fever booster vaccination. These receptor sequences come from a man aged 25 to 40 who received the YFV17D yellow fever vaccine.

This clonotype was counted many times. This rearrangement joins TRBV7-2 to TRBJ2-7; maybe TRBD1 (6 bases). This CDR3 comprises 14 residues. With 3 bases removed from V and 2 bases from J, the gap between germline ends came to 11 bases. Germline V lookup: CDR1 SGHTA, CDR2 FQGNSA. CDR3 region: CASSFQPGAYEQYF. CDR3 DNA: TGTGCCAGCAGCTTCCAGCCAGGGGCCTACGAGCAGTACTTC.

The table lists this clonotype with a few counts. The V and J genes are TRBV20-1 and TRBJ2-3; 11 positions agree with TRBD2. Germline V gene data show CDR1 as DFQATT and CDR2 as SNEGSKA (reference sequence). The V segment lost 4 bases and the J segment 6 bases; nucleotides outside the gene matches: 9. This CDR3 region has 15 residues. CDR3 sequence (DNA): TGCAGTGCTACAGGGACTAGCGGTTTGTTTGATACGCAGTATTTT. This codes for CSATGTSGLFDTQYF.

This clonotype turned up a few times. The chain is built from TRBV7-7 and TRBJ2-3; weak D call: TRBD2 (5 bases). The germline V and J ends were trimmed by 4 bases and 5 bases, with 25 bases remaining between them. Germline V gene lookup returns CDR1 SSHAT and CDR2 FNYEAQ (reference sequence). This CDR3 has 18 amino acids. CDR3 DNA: TGTGCCAGCAGCTCCCTGAACCACCCCCCTGAGCGGTTAGATACGCAGTATTTT. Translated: CASSSLNHPPERLDTQYF.

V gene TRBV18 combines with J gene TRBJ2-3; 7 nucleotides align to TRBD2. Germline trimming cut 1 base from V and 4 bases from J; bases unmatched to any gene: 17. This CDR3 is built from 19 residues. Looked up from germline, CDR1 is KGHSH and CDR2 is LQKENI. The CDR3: CASSPLDGREGAGADTQYF. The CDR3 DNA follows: TGTGCCAGCTCACCACTGGATGGTAGGGAGGGAGCGGGCGCAGATACGCAGTATTTT.

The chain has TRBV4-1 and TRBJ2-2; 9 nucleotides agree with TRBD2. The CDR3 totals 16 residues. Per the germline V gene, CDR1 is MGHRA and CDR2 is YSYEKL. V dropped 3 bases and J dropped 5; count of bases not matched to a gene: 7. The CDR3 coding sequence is TGCGCCAGCAGCCATCCTCTAGCGGGAAAAACCGGGGAGCTGTTTTTT. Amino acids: CASSHPLAGKTGELFF.

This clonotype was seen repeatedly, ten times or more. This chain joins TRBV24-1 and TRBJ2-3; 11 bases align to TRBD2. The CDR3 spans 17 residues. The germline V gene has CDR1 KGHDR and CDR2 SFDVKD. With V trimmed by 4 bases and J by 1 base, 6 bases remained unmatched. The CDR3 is CATSETSGREGTDTQYF. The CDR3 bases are TGTGCCACCAGTGAAACTAGCGGGAGAGAGGGCACAGATACGCAGTATTTT.

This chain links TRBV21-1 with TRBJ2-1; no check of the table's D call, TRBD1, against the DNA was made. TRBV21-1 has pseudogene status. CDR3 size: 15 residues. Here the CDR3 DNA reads TGTGCCAGCAGCAACGGTCCATACCGGGACAATGAGCAGTTCTTC. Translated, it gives CASSNGPYRDNEQFF.

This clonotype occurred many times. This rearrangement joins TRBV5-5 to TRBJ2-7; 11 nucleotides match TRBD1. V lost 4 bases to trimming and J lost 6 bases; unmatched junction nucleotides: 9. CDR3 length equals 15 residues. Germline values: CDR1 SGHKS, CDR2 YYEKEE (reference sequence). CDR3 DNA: TGTGCCAGCAGCCTTCTCGGACAGGGGGCGTCCGAGCAGTACTTC. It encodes CASSLLGQGASEQYF.